What follows is one T cell receptor (beta chain) and its context. The germline V gene encodes CDR1 SEHNR and CDR2 FQNEAQ (reference sequence). The CDR3 extends over 15 amino acids. Trimming took 6 bases from V and 0 from J, leaving 13 bases between them. Clones were read by immunoSEQ multiplex PCR, and TCRdb kept only the in-frame ones, dropping some. The sample shows approximately 710,000 clones, 90% of them seen only once. This record belongs to a study of shared clonotypes between healthy human individuals. The CD8 memory sample joined CD45RO+ cells and CCR7-negative CD45RA+ cells. The receptor comes from a man aged 18 to 29 in good health. Some clones in this sample may be carry-over from other donors' samples. The source material was memory CD8+ T cells from PBMCs. Subset given: CD45RO+ cells pooled with CCR7-negative TemRA cells. The chain employs TRBV7-9 and TRBJ2-3; D call uncertain. This chain's CDR3 is CASRRVGPSTDTQYF. The DNA of the CDR3 is TGTGCCAGCAGGCGCGTGGGCCCAAGCACAGATACGCAGTATTTT.